These 11 T cell receptor beta chains were all obtained from the same sample, sequenced in a study of human T cells and chemical hapten exposure. In TCRdb, the RACE reads were re-called with MiXCR into one record per CDR3 protein. The table has under 75,000 distinct CDR3 sequences, 11% seen once. Time point given: patch test 3, about 24 weeks after DPC sensitization. The treatment here: therapeutic diphenylcyclopropenone sensitization with weekly scalp DPC. The sample was whole blood, taken in connection with sensitization to the hapten diphenylcyclopropenone (DPC). These receptor sequences come from a woman aged 45 to 65 with alopecia areata. Some clones in this sample may be carry-over from other donors' samples.

In its sample, this clonotype was seen a few times. The J gene is TRBJ2-7, the V gene TRBV27, with a tentative D call TRBD2 (6 bases). CDR1 and CDR2 (germline): MNHEY, SMNVEV (reference sequence). This CDR3 contains 18 residues. V was shortened by 5 bases and J by 6 bases, with 29 bases between the two germline ends. CDR3 sequence: CASSTLSDGGLMRGEQYF. The CDR3 nucleotides are TGTGCCAGCAGTACCCTTTCAGACGGCGGTCTCATGCGGGGCGAGCAGTACTTC.

At least ten counts were recorded for this clonotype. This rearrangement joins TRBV28 to TRBJ1-4; possibly TRBD1 for D (5 bases). Germline V gene sequence: CDR1 MDHEN, CDR2 SYDVKM. Trimming removed 10 bases at V and 3 bases at J, with 12 bases between. The CDR3 is made up of 13 amino acids. The CDR3 loop is CATTQGANEKLFF. In DNA, the CDR3 is TGTGCCACCACACAAGGGGCTAATGAAAAACTGTTTTTT.

This clonotype was seen at least ten times. Written as DNA, the CDR3 is TGTGCCAGCAGACGGACAGGGAAAAGGTACGAGCAGTACTTC. This codes for CASRRTGKRYEQYF. The genes are TRBV6-2 or TRBV6-3 and TRBJ2-7; 8 bases map to TRBD1. This CDR3 has 14 residues. Germline-derived CDR1 and CDR2 are MNHEY and SVGEGT. V shed 6 bases, J shed 4 bases, and the junction held 8 bases outside the gene matches.

This clonotype was detected many times. The chain links TRBV12-3 or TRBV12-4 to TRBJ2-3; D remains ambiguous. Trimming cost V 7 bases and J 5 bases, with 16 bases left between them. The CDR3 loop spans 14 amino acids. The CDR3 loop is CASTDDGNIDTQYF. The CDR3 coding sequence is TGTGCCAGCACCGACGACGGTAACATAGATACGCAGTATTTT.

This clonotype was observed many times. CDR3: CASSRGQLNYGYTF. In DNA, the CDR3 is TGTGCCAGCAGCCGGGGACAGTTAAACTATGGCTACACCTTC. The gene calls are TRBV3-1 and TRBJ1-2, with 7 bases aligning to TRBD1. Germline-derived CDR1 and CDR2 are LGHDT and YNNKEL (reference sequence). This CDR3 is built from 14 residues. V shed 4 bases, J shed 2 bases, and the junction held 4 bases outside the gene matches.

This clonotype was observed at least ten times. The chain recombines TRBV13 with TRBJ2-7; D may match TRBD1 or TRBD2 (5 bases each). CDR1 PRHDT and CDR2 FYEKMQ come from the germline V gene (reference sequence). V shed 4 bases and J shed 12 bases, with 13 bases lying between them. The CDR3 sequence is 11 residues long. The CDR3 sequence is CASSSGTLAYF. CDR3 DNA: TGTGCCAGCAGCTCAGGGACCCTCGCGTACTTC.

V usage is TRBV6-5 and J usage is TRBJ1-2; D remains unclear. The V gene's germline CDR1 is MNHEY and CDR2 SVGAGI. V dropped 6 bases and J dropped 2 bases, with 10 bases sitting between them. The CDR3 runs to 13 residues. CDR3 loop: CASRIRSNYGYTF. The CDR3 nucleotides read TGTGCCAGCAGAATCAGGAGCAACTATGGCTACACCTTC.

This clonotype has at least ten counts. The chain links TRBV28 to TRBJ2-3; D remains unclear. The ends were cut back, 3 bases at V and 8 bases at J, with 9 bases in the middle. The germline gives CDR1 MDHEN, CDR2 SYDVKM. The CDR3 runs 12 residues. CDR3 nucleotides: TGTGCCAGCAGTTTGGTAACCCGTACGCAGTATTTT. This translates into CASSLVTRTQYF.

This clonotype was recorded many times. The rearrangement uses TRBV5-1 and TRBJ1-2; D uncertain. CDR3 length equals 14 residues. V gave up 0 bases and J gave up 5 bases, with 11 bases separating them. Germline CDR1 is SGHRS and CDR2 is YFSETQ. CDR3 sequence reads: CASSLANRRYGYTF. CDR3 nucleotides: TGCGCCAGCAGCTTGGCCAACAGAAGATATGGCTACACCTTC. The full variable domain, with the rest looked up from reference TRBV5-1 and TRBJ1-2, is KAGVTQTPRYLIKTRGQQVTLSCSPISGHRSVSWYQQTPGQGLQFLFEYFSETQRNKGNFPGRFSGRQFSNSRSEMNVSTLELGDSALYLCASSLANRRYGYTFGSGTRLTVV.

This clonotype was recorded at least ten times. This chain links TRBV12-3 or TRBV12-4 with TRBJ1-5; D unclear. V was pared by 5 bases and J by 0 bases, with 11 bases between. CDR3 length: 15 residues. Here the CDR3 DNA reads TGTGCCAGCAGTCCCCCGGGTGGTAGCAATCAGCCCCAGCATTTT. It is translated as CASSPPGGSNQPQHF.

This clonotype showed up just a few times. The chain carries TRBV20-1 and TRBJ1-2; D is possibly TRBD1 (5 bases). CDR1 and CDR2 from the germline V gene are DFQATT and SNEGSKA (reference sequence). Between the trimmed V and J ends, which lost 0 bases and 5 bases, there was a span of 13 bases. This CDR3 has 14 amino acids. CDR3: CSARDLSGNYGYTF. As DNA, the CDR3 is TGCAGTGCTAGAGATCTTTCAGGGAATTATGGCTACACCTTC.